Listed below are T cell receptor beta chains from one sample, sequenced in a study of spatial heterogeneity in lung cancer. Via MiXCR, TCRdb re-called the 5' RACE reads, giving one row per CDR3 protein. The sample yields 10,000 to 13,000 distinct CDR3 sequences, around 9.3% seen once. The source material was PBMCs, sampled at surgery. The source is a male donor with early-stage non-small cell lung cancer. Both conserved end residues are part of each CDR3. A D gene is named only where the DNA matches it firmly. The listing skips clone size in some rows; elsewhere it reads once, few, many or a size class.

j_call d_call clone_size v_call cdr3_nt cdr3_aa
TRBJ2-1 TRBD1 many TRBV19 TGTGCCAGTAAGGAGACAGGGTCAGGGAACAATGAGCAGTTCTTC CASKETGSGNNEQFF
TRBJ1-5 TRBD1 many TRBV3-1 TGTGCCAGCAGCCGAGGGACAGGGGCGGGTCAGCCCCAGCATTTT CASSRGTGAGQPQHF
TRBJ2-7 . medium-sized TRBV6-5 TGTGCCAGCAGTTACTCGAAGGGGTCCGAGCAGTACTTC CASSYSKGSEQYF
TRBJ2-1 TRBD2 many TRBV3-1 TGTGCCAGCAGCCACAGCGGGGGCTCCCTAAGTTCCTACAATGAGCAGTTCTTC CASSHSGGSLSSYNEQFF
TRBJ2-7 . many TRBV5-5 TGTGCCAGCAGCCGCGCAGGGGCCTACGAGCAGTACTTC CASSRAGAYEQYF
TRBJ1-4 TRBD1 many TRBV20-1 TGCAGTGCTCGAACGGGACAGGTCGATGAAAAACTGTTTTTT CSARTGQVDEKLFF
TRBJ1-6 TRBD1 many TRBV7-9 TGTGCCAGCAGCCGACAGGGAACCTCCTATAATTCACCCCTCCACTTT CASSRQGTSYNSPLHF
TRBJ2-3 . . TRBV20-1 TGCAGTGACGGGGGAATCTCTAGCACAGATACGCAGTATTTT CSDGGISSTDTQYF
TRBJ1-2 . many TRBV6-2/TRBV6-3 TGTGCCAGCAGTTCGTCCCGGTATGGCTACACCTTC CASSSSRYGYTF
TRBJ1-5 . many TRBV19 TGTGCCAGTAGAGATCGGGGGACCGTGGCGGAGCCCCAGCATTTT CASRDRGTVAEPQHF
TRBJ2-5 TRBD1 . TRBV7-9 TGTGCCAGCAGCCGACAGGGGGCATGGCAAGAGACCCAGTACTTC CASSRQGAWQETQYF
TRBJ1-1 TRBD1 many TRBV13 TGTGCCAGCAGCTTAAGAGGGGACAGTTCTAAAGCTTTCTTT CASSLRGDSSKAFF
TRBJ2-3 TRBD2 medium-sized TRBV6-5 TGTGCCAGCAGTCCCAGCGGGGGGGCTACGCAGTATTTT CASSPSGGATQYF
TRBJ2-2 TRBD1 few TRBV2 TGTGCCAGCAGGGAATCGACAGGGGCCGGGGAGCTGTTTTTT CASRESTGAGELFF
TRBJ1-5 . many TRBV6-1 TGTGCCAGCAGTTCCCAGGGGAGCAATCAGCCCCAGCATTTT CASSSQGSNQPQHF
TRBJ2-1 TRBD2 few TRBV20-1 TGCAGTGCTAGCTCAGCGGGAGGAAATGAGCAGTTCTTC CSASSAGGNEQFF
TRBJ2-3 . many TRBV12-3/TRBV12-4 TGTGCCAGCACCGTCCGGGGGCACACAGATACGCAGTATTTT CASTVRGHTDTQYF
TRBJ2-5 . many TRBV29-1 TGCAGCGTTGAAGGCGCAGCCCGGGGGGAGACCCAGTACTTC CSVEGAARGETQYF
TRBJ2-7 . many TRBV6-2/TRBV6-3 TGTGCCAGCACCAGTGGGAATTCCTACGAGCAGTACTTC CASTSGNSYEQYF
TRBJ2-7 TRBD1 many TRBV2 TGTGCCAGCTCTAGAGACAGGGATTTCTACGAGCAGTACTTC CASSRDRDFYEQYF
TRBJ2-2 . medium-sized TRBV30 TGTGCCTGGAGTTCAGGGGTCGGGGAGCTGTTTTTT CAWSSGVGELFF
TRBJ2-2 TRBD1 many TRBV7-9 TGTGCCAGCAGCTCGTCCTGGACAGGGAACACCGGGGAGCTGTTTTTT CASSSSWTGNTGELFF
TRBJ2-5 . many TRBV5-3 TGTGCCAGAAGCGGCGGGGTCAAAGGAGAGACCCAGTACTTC CARSGGVKGETQYF
TRBJ2-7 . medium-sized TRBV18 TGTGCCAGCTCACCCTACACCGGGACGGTTATCGACGAGCAGTACTTC CASSPYTGTVIDEQYF
TRBJ2-1 TRBD2 . TRBV24-1 TGTGCCACCAGTGACGCAGCGGGGGCCTCCTACAATGAGCAGTTCTTC CATSDAAGASYNEQFF
TRBJ2-5 TRBD2 many TRBV12-5 TGTGCTAGTGGTTTGGTACGGGACTACCAATTGGGGGGGACCCAGTACTTC CASGLVRDYQLGGTQYF
TRBJ2-1 . medium-sized TRBV30 TGTGCCTGGACCCCTGGGAGGTCTTGGAATGAGCAGTTCTTC CAWTPGRSWNEQFF
TRBJ2-7 . few TRBV7-2 TGTGCCAGCAGCTTGGATCCCTACGAGCAGTACTTC CASSLDPYEQYF
TRBJ2-1 TRBD2 many TRBV20-1 TGCAGTGCTAGAGTTGCGGGGGGGGAAATTCGGTTCTTC CSARVAGGEIRFF
TRBJ2-1 . medium-sized TRBV7-8 TGTGCCAGCAGCTTAAATAGGGGCAGCGAGCAGTTCTTC CASSLNRGSEQFF
TRBJ2-3 . many TRBV6-4 TGTGCCAGCAGTGACTCGAGAGGGGGTGATACGCAGTATTTT CASSDSRGGDTQYF
TRBJ2-5 . many TRBV12-5 TGTGCTAGTGGTTTGGACGGGTTCCAAGAGACCCAGTACTTC CASGLDGFQETQYF
TRBJ1-2 . many TRBV27 TGTGCCAGCAGTTACAGACCGGGACACCGAAACTATGGCTACACCTTC CASSYRPGHRNYGYTF